A selection of T cell receptor beta chains follows, all from one sample in a study of T cell repertoires in cytomegalovirus infection. Their target antigens are unknown. TCRdb fed the reads into MiXCR, producing one record per CDR3 protein. Of about half a million distinct CDR3 sequences in the sample, 33% are singletons; the top ten hold roughly 17%. This material consisted of cultured PBMCs, taken from culture after CMV antigen stimulation. The source is a human donor in good health (CMV status not recorded). Some clones in this sample may be carry-over from other donors' samples. Both conserved end residues are part of each CDR3. Fields, in order: J gene, V gene, D gene, clone size, CDR3 protein, CDR3 DNA. A D gene is named only where the DNA matches it firmly. The size of a clone is reported for some rows only, either as once, few or many, or as a class for expanded clones.

j_gene: TRBJ2-5; v_gene: TRBV29-1; d_gene: .; abundance: .; CDR3aa: CSVGLSSQETQYF; CDR3nt: TGCAGCGTTGGGTTGTCCAGCCAAGAGACCCAGTACTTC
j_gene: TRBJ2-3; v_gene: TRBV5-4; d_gene: TRBD2; abundance: many; CDR3aa: CASSLTSGRARDTQYF; CDR3nt: TGTGCCAGCAGCTTGACTAGCGGGAGGGCCCGAGATACGCAGTATTTT
j_gene: TRBJ1-5; v_gene: TRBV7-2; d_gene: TRBD1; abundance: many; CDR3aa: CASSLDPLDRVHQPQHF; CDR3nt: TGTGCCAGCAGCTTAGACCCCTTGGACAGGGTGCACCAGCCCCAGCATTTT
j_gene: TRBJ2-7; v_gene: TRBV28; d_gene: .; abundance: .; CDR3aa: CASSSTFTDRPGAYEQYF; CDR3nt: TGTGCCAGCAGTTCCACTTTCACCGACAGGCCCGGTGCCTACGAGCAGTACTTC
j_gene: TRBJ1-1; v_gene: TRBV11-3; d_gene: TRBD1; abundance: .; CDR3aa: CASSSITFRTGGTEAFF; CDR3nt: TGTGCCAGCAGCTCGATCACATTCCGGACAGGGGGCACTGAAGCTTTCTTT
j_gene: TRBJ2-7; v_gene: TRBV20-1; d_gene: TRBD2; abundance: few; CDR3aa: CSASPSGLAGGFAYEQYF; CDR3nt: TGCAGTGCCAGCCCCTCGGGACTAGCGGGAGGTTTTGCCTACGAGCAGTACTTC
j_gene: TRBJ1-1; v_gene: TRBV27; d_gene: .; abundance: many; CDR3aa: CASSVIYRTEAFF; CDR3nt: TGTGCCAGCAGTGTAATATATAGGACTGAAGCTTTCTTT
j_gene: TRBJ2-7; v_gene: TRBV7-2; d_gene: .; abundance: many; CDR3aa: CASSHQIGAEQYF; CDR3nt: TGTGCCAGCAGTCATCAAATTGGCGCCGAGCAGTACTTC
j_gene: TRBJ2-1; v_gene: TRBV7-6; d_gene: .; abundance: .; CDR3aa: CASSDGAVSFF; CDR3nt: TGTGCCAGCAGTGACGGGGCTGTATCGTTCTTC
j_gene: TRBJ2-5; v_gene: TRBV7-2; d_gene: TRBD2; abundance: few; CDR3aa: CASSLFYAGGPGETQYF; CDR3nt: TGTGCCAGCAGCTTATTTTATGCGGGAGGGCCTGGAGAGACCCAGTACTTC
j_gene: TRBJ1-2; v_gene: TRBV10-3; d_gene: .; abundance: .; CDR3aa: CAISEWGNNYGYTF; CDR3nt: TGTGCCATCAGTGAGTGGGGTAATAACTATGGCTACACCTTC
j_gene: TRBJ2-1; v_gene: TRBV30; d_gene: TRBD2; abundance: .; CDR3aa: CAWLAGGPASGNEQFF; CDR3nt: TGTGCCTGGTTAGCGGGAGGGCCGGCGTCGGGCAATGAGCAGTTCTTC
j_gene: TRBJ2-2; v_gene: TRBV7-8; d_gene: .; abundance: .; CDR3aa: CASSPGALGAGGELFF; CDR3nt: TGTGCCAGCAGCCCAGGCGCGCTGGGGGCCGGCGGGGAGCTGTTTTTT
j_gene: TRBJ1-1; v_gene: TRBV25-1; d_gene: .; abundance: .; CDR3aa: CASSESRGDGNTEAFF; CDR3nt: TGTGCCAGCAGTGAATCCCGAGGGGATGGGAACACTGAAGCTTTCTTT
j_gene: TRBJ2-1; v_gene: TRBV7-2; d_gene: .; abundance: many; CDR3aa: CASSSTSPPRNNEQFF; CDR3nt: TGTGCCAGCAGCTCTACTAGCCCGCCCAGGAACAATGAGCAGTTCTTC
j_gene: TRBJ2-2; v_gene: TRBV7-8; d_gene: .; abundance: many; CDR3aa: CASSRQAIYYAGELFF; CDR3nt: TGTGCCAGCAGCCGCCAAGCCATTTATTACGCCGGGGAGCTGTTTTTT
j_gene: TRBJ2-4; v_gene: TRBV4-3; d_gene: TRBD1; abundance: once; CDR3aa: CASSQGWTGSQNIQYF; CDR3nt: TGCGCCAGCAGCCAAGGTTGGACAGGGTCACAAAACATTCAGTACTTC
j_gene: TRBJ2-3; v_gene: TRBV2; d_gene: .; abundance: .; CDR3aa: CASHQDFADTQYF; CDR3nt: TGTGCCAGCCACCAGGATTTTGCAGATACGCAGTATTTT
j_gene: TRBJ2-3; v_gene: TRBV4-1; d_gene: .; abundance: .; CDR3aa: CASSQGWSDTDTQYF; CDR3nt: TGCGCCAGCAGCCAAGGATGGAGCGACACAGATACGCAGTATTTT
j_gene: TRBJ2-3; v_gene: TRBV7-3; d_gene: .; abundance: many; CDR3aa: CASSPTAGDTQYF; CDR3nt: TGTGCCAGCAGCCCGACTGCTGGAGATACGCAGTATTTT
j_gene: TRBJ2-5; v_gene: TRBV10-3; d_gene: .; abundance: .; CDR3aa: CAISFREGETQYF; CDR3nt: TGTGCCATCAGTTTTCGGGAAGGAGAGACCCAGTACTTC
j_gene: TRBJ1-2; v_gene: TRBV9; d_gene: .; abundance: .; CDR3aa: CASSAGGGGYGYTF; CDR3nt: TGTGCCAGCAGCGCCGGTGGGGGTGGCTATGGCTACACCTTC
j_gene: TRBJ1-1; v_gene: TRBV6-2/TRBV6-3; d_gene: TRBD1; abundance: .; CDR3aa: CASSPGQAGTEAFF; CDR3nt: TGTGCCAGCAGCCCGGGACAGGCTGGCACTGAAGCTTTCTTT
j_gene: TRBJ2-5; v_gene: TRBV7-2; d_gene: .; abundance: many; CDR3aa: CASSSPSDRTQYF; CDR3nt: TGTGCCAGCAGCTCACCTTCAGACCGAACCCAGTACTTC
j_gene: TRBJ1-5; v_gene: TRBV7-8; d_gene: .; abundance: many; CDR3aa: CASSLVSQPQHF; CDR3nt: TGTGCCAGCAGCTTAGTAAGTCAGCCCCAGCATTTT
j_gene: TRBJ2-1; v_gene: TRBV13; d_gene: .; abundance: .; CDR3aa: CASSSIQGLSYNEQFF; CDR3nt: TGTGCCAGCAGCTCGATACAGGGTTTAAGCTACAATGAGCAGTTCTTC
j_gene: TRBJ1-1; v_gene: TRBV7-8; d_gene: .; abundance: many; CDR3aa: CASRSGGNTEAFF; CDR3nt: TGTGCCAGCAGATCGGGAGGCAACACTGAAGCTTTCTTT
j_gene: TRBJ2-7; v_gene: TRBV28; d_gene: .; abundance: .; CDR3aa: CATSLGTPSYEQYF; CDR3nt: TGTGCCACCTCTCTCGGGACACCCTCCTACGAGCAGTACTTC
j_gene: TRBJ2-2; v_gene: TRBV12-3/TRBV12-4; d_gene: .; abundance: few; CDR3aa: CASREAGANTGELFF; CDR3nt: TGTGCCAGCAGAGAGGCAGGGGCGAACACCGGGGAGCTGTTTTTT
j_gene: TRBJ1-4; v_gene: TRBV15; d_gene: .; abundance: .; CDR3aa: CATSRVTPKGEKLFF; CDR3nt: TGTGCCACCAGCAGAGTCACCCCTAAGGGTGAAAAACTGTTTTTT
j_gene: TRBJ2-2; v_gene: TRBV6-8; d_gene: TRBD1; abundance: .; CDR3aa: CASSYGQGGIGELFF; CDR3nt: TGTGCCAGCAGTTACGGACAGGGGGGAATCGGGGAGCTGTTTTTT
j_gene: TRBJ2-2; v_gene: TRBV11-2; d_gene: TRBD2; abundance: .; CDR3aa: CASSAPPAGVSGELFF; CDR3nt: TGTGCCAGCAGCGCACCACCGGCGGGAGTCTCCGGGGAGCTGTTTTTT
j_gene: TRBJ2-7; v_gene: TRBV7-9; d_gene: .; abundance: many; CDR3aa: CASSLRSVPHEQYF; CDR3nt: TGTGCCAGCAGCTTAAGGAGCGTACCCCACGAGCAGTACTTC
j_gene: TRBJ2-3; v_gene: TRBV20-1; d_gene: .; abundance: once; CDR3aa: CSARGQTDTQYF; CDR3nt: TGCAGTGCTAGAGGACAGACAGATACGCAGTATTTT
j_gene: TRBJ1-3; v_gene: TRBV28; d_gene: .; abundance: .; CDR3aa: CASSGSIRSGNTIYF; CDR3nt: TGTGCCAGCAGTGGGAGCATACGCTCTGGAAACACCATATATTTT
j_gene: TRBJ1-6; v_gene: TRBV7-9; d_gene: TRBD1; abundance: .; CDR3aa: CASSFLGGQGESEAPLHF; CDR3nt: TGTGCCAGCAGCTTCTTAGGGGGGCAGGGGGAGTCCGAGGCACCCCTCCACTTT
j_gene: TRBJ2-7; v_gene: TRBV29-1; d_gene: .; abundance: .; CDR3aa: CSAVDAYEQYF; CDR3nt: TGCAGCGCCGTTGACGCCTACGAGCAGTACTTC
j_gene: TRBJ1-4; v_gene: TRBV7-2; d_gene: .; abundance: .; CDR3aa: CASTRAREKLFF; CDR3nt: TGTGCCAGCACGCGGGCTCGGGAAAAACTGTTTTTT
j_gene: TRBJ1-2; v_gene: TRBV12-3/TRBV12-4; d_gene: .; abundance: .; CDR3aa: CASSYRLGGGYTF; CDR3nt: TGTGCCAGCAGCTATCGCCTCGGGGGTGGCTACACCTTC
j_gene: TRBJ2-3; v_gene: TRBV7-2; d_gene: TRBD2; abundance: few; CDR3aa: CASQLAGGVDTQYF; CDR3nt: TGTGCCAGCCAACTAGCGGGAGGGGTAGATACGCAGTATTTT
j_gene: TRBJ1-6; v_gene: TRBV12-3/TRBV12-4; d_gene: .; abundance: .; CDR3aa: CASTGASYNSPLHF; CDR3nt: TGTGCCAGCACCGGGGCCTCCTATAATTCACCCCTCCACTTT
j_gene: TRBJ1-1; v_gene: TRBV18; d_gene: TRBD1; abundance: .; CDR3aa: CASSPTGGLNTEAFF; CDR3nt: TGTGCCAGCTCACCCACAGGGGGACTGAACACTGAAGCTTTCTTT
j_gene: TRBJ2-1; v_gene: TRBV7-2; d_gene: TRBD2; abundance: many; CDR3aa: CASSLSASGGSNEQFF; CDR3nt: TGTGCCAGCAGCTTATCCGCTAGCGGGGGGTCCAATGAGCAGTTCTTC
j_gene: TRBJ2-1; v_gene: TRBV30; d_gene: .; abundance: .; CDR3aa: CAWKSLNEQFF; CDR3nt: TGTGCCTGGAAATCCCTCAATGAGCAGTTCTTC
j_gene: TRBJ1-2; v_gene: TRBV25-1; d_gene: .; abundance: .; CDR3aa: CASSEWEGGPDGYTF; CDR3nt: TGTGCCAGCAGTGAATGGGAGGGGGGGCCCGATGGCTACACCTTC
j_gene: TRBJ1-2; v_gene: TRBV28; d_gene: .; abundance: .; CDR3aa: CASSLQPGVYGYTF; CDR3nt: TGTGCCAGCAGTTTACAACCCGGGGTCTATGGCTACACCTTC
j_gene: TRBJ2-5; v_gene: TRBV19; d_gene: TRBD2; abundance: .; CDR3aa: CASSIGGRADVTQYF; CDR3nt: TGTGCCAGTAGTATAGGCGGGAGGGCCGATGTGACCCAGTACTTC